This entry is about one T cell receptor beta chain. The sample originates from a study of blood T cell repertoires in COVID-19. Study summary: T cells, B-cell-depleted T cells, or PBMCs supplied cDNA or gDNA.

The J segment lost 8 bases and the V segment lost 0 bases, leaving 6 bases of the junction unmatched. This CDR3 has 15 residues. CDR1 MNHEY and CDR2 SVGAGI come from the germline V gene. Sequenced by immunoSEQ multiplex PCR; TCRdb stores in-frame clones only, minus some. The sample lists over 200,000 clones, roughly 80% occurring once. The receptor comes from an elderly woman with acute or convalescent COVID-19. Specimen: peripheral blood. The genes are TRBV6-5 and TRBJ2-3; 9 positions match TRBD2. The CDR3 loop reads CASSYSRQREATQYF. CDR3 in DNA: TGTGCCAGCAGTTACTCTCGACAGCGGGAGGCTACGCAGTATTTT.